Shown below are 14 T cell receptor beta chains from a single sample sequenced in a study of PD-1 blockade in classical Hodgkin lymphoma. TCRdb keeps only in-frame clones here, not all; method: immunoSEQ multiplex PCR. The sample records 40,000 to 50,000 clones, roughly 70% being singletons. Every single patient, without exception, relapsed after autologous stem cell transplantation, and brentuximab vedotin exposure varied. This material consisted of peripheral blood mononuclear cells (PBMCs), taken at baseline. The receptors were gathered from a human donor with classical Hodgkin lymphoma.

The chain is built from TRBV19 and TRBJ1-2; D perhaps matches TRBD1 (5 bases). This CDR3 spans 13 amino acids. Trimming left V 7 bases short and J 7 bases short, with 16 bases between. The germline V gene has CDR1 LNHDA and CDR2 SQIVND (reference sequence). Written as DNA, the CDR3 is TGTGCCAGTATGAGGGCAGGGATCAGTGGCTACACCTTC. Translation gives CASMRAGISGYTF.

CDR3 nucleotide sequence: TGTGCCAGCAGGGACCCGGGACTAGATGAGCAGTTCTTC. This translates into CASRDPGLDEQFF. The rearrangement links TRBV4-2 to TRBJ2-1; 8 bases fit TRBD2. CDR1 and CDR2 from the germline V gene are LGHNA and YNFKEQ. Losses at the gene ends were 6 bases for V and 8 bases for J; bases not matched to a gene: 6. The CDR3 covers 13 residues.

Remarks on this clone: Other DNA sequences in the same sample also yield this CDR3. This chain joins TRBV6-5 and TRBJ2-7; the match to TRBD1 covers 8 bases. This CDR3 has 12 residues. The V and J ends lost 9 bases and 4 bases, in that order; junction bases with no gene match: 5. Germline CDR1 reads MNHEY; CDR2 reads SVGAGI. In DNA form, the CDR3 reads TGTGCCAGTTCGGACAGGGCGTACGAGCAGTACTTC. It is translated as CASSDRAYEQYF.

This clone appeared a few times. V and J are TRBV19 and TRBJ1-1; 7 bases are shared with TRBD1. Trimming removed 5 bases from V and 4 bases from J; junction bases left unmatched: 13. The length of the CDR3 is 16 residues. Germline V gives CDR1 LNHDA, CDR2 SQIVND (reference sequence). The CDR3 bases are TGTGCCAGTAGTCTCTCGACAGGGTGGTACAGCACTGAAGCTTTCTTT. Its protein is CASSLSTGWYSTEAFF. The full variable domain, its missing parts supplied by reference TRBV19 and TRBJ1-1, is DGGITQSPKYLFRKEGQNVTLSCEQNLNHDAMYWYRQDPGQGLRLIYYSQIVNDFQKGDIAEGYSVSREKKESFPLTVTSAQKNPTAFYLCASSLSTGWYSTEAFFGQGTRLTVV.

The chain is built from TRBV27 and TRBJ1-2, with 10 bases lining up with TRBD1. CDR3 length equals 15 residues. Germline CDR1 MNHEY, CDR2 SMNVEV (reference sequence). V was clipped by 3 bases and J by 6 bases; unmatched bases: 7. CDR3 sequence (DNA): TGTGCCAGCAGTTTCTCCGGGACAGGGGTAAATGGCTACACCTTC. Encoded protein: CASSFSGTGVNGYTF.

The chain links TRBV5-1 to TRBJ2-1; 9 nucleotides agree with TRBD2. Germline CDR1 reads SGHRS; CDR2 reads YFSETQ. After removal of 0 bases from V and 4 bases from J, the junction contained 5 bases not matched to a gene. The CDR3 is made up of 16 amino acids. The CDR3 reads CASSLDSLAGYNEQFF. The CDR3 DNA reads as TGCGCCAGCAGCTTGGATAGCCTAGCGGGGTACAATGAGCAGTTCTTC.

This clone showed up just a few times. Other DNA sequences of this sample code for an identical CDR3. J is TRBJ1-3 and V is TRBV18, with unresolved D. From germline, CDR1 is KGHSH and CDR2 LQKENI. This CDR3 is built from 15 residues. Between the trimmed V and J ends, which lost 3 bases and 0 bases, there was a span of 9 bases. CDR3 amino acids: CASSPGWDSGNTIYF. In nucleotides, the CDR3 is TGTGCCAGCTCACCGGGATGGGACTCTGGAAACACCATATATTTT.

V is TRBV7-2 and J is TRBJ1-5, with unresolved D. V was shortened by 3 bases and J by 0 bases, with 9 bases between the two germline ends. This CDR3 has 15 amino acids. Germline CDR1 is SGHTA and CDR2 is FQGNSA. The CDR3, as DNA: TGTGCCAGCAGCTTCGTGTCGAATAGCAATCAGCCCCAGCATTTT. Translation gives CASSFVSNSNQPQHF.

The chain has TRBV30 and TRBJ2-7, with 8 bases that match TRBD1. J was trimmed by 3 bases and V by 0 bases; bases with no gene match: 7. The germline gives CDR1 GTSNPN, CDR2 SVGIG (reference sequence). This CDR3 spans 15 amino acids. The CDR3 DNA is TGTGCCTGGAGTGTTTGGGGGACAGGCCTCTACGAGCAGTACTTC. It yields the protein CAWSVWGTGLYEQYF.

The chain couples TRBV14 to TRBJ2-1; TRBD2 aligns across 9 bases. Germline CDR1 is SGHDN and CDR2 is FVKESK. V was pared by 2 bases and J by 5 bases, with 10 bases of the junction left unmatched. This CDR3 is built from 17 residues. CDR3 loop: CASSQQLRAGGHNEQFF. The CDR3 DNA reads TGTGCCAGCAGCCAACAACTTCGAGCGGGAGGCCACAATGAGCAGTTCTTC.

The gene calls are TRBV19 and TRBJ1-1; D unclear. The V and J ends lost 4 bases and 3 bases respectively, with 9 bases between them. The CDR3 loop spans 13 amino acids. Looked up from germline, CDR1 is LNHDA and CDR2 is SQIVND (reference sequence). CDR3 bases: TGTGCCAGTAGTACTCGGGGTTACACTGAAGCTTTCTTT. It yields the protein CASSTRGYTEAFF.

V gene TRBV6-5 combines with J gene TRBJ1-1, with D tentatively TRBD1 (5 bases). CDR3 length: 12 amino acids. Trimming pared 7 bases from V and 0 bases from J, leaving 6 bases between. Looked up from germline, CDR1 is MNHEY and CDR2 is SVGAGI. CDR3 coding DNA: TGTGCCAGCACGACAGTGAACACTGAAGCTTTCTTT. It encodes CASTTVNTEAFF.

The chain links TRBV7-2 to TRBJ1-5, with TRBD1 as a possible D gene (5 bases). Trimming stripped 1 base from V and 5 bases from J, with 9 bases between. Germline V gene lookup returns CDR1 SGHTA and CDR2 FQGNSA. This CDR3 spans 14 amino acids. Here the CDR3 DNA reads TGTGCCAGCAGCTTAGACCCGGGGGATCAGCCCCAGCATTTT. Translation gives CASSLDPGDQPQHF.

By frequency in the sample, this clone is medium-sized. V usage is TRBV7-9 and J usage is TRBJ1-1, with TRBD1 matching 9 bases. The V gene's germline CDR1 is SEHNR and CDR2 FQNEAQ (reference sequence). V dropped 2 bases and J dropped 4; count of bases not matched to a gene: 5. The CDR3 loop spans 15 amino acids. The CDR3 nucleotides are TGTGCCAGCAGCTTATGGGACAGGGATGGCACTGAAGCTTTCTTT. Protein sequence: CASSLWDRDGTEAFF.